A selection of T cell receptor beta chains follows, all from one sample in a study of cytomegalovirus exposure and HLA in healthy donors. Generated by immunoSEQ multiplex PCR, the TCRdb table keeps only in-frame clones and is missing some. The top ten clones hold around 8.1% of a sample with about 50,000 clones, 80% of them seen once. The sequenced sample was PBMCs. The source is a young man in good health and CMV-seropositive. CDR3s include the opening cysteine and the closing phenylalanine or tryptophan. The order of the fields is V gene, CDR3 length, J gene, D gene, clone size, CDR3 DNA, CDR3 protein. A D gene is named only where the DNA matches it firmly. Rows give clone size only sometimes, using once, few, many, or a class for an expanded clone.

v_call: TRBV30; cdr3_length: 12; j_call: TRBJ1-4; d_call: TRBD1; clone_size: few; cdr3_nt: TGTGCCTGGAGCAGGGGGTGGGAAAAACTGTTTTTT; cdr3_aa: CAWSRGWEKLFF
v_call: TRBV5-1; cdr3_length: 16; j_call: TRBJ1-2; d_call: TRBD1; clone_size: -; cdr3_nt: TGCGCCAGCTCACCGAACACCGGGACAGGGAGTGTCGGCTACACCTTC; cdr3_aa: CASSPNTGTGSVGYTF
v_call: TRBV4-1; cdr3_length: 15; j_call: TRBJ1-2; d_call: -; clone_size: -; cdr3_nt: TGCGCCAGCAGCCAAGAGTCGGAGGGTAGCTATGGCTACACCTTC; cdr3_aa: CASSQESEGSYGYTF
v_call: TRBV9; cdr3_length: 16; j_call: TRBJ2-3; d_call: TRBD2; clone_size: -; cdr3_nt: TGTGCCAGCAGCGTAGTCGGAGCGGGGCCCACAGATACGCAGTATTTT; cdr3_aa: CASSVVGAGPTDTQYF
v_call: TRBV5-4; cdr3_length: 15; j_call: TRBJ2-2; d_call: TRBD1; clone_size: -; cdr3_nt: TGTGCCAGCAGCTTTGGTGGACAGGGTCCCGGGGAGCTGTTTTTT; cdr3_aa: CASSFGGQGPGELFF
v_call: TRBV30; cdr3_length: 15; j_call: TRBJ1-4; d_call: TRBD1; clone_size: -; cdr3_nt: TGTGCCTGGAGCGATTTGACAGGGATTAATGAAAAACTGTTTTTT; cdr3_aa: CAWSDLTGINEKLFF
v_call: TRBV30; cdr3_length: 18; j_call: TRBJ2-1; d_call: TRBD2; clone_size: -; cdr3_nt: TGTGCCTGGATCGGGGGGACTAGCGGGGGTACGTCCTACAATGAGCAGTTCTTC; cdr3_aa: CAWIGGTSGGTSYNEQFF
v_call: TRBV7-2; cdr3_length: 14; j_call: TRBJ2-5; d_call: TRBD1; clone_size: once; cdr3_nt: TGTGCCAGCAGCCGCCGAGGGGGCGAAGAGACCCAGTACTTC; cdr3_aa: CASSRRGGEETQYF
v_call: TRBV2; cdr3_length: 14; j_call: TRBJ2-3; d_call: TRBD1; clone_size: -; cdr3_nt: TGTGCCAGCAGTAACAGGGGCCGCACAGATACGCAGTATTTT; cdr3_aa: CASSNRGRTDTQYF
v_call: TRBV2; cdr3_length: 17; j_call: TRBJ1-5; d_call: -; clone_size: -; cdr3_nt: TGTGCCAGCAGTATGCAGGGTCGAGACAGACCTTATCAGCCCCAGCATTTT; cdr3_aa: CASSMQGRDRPYQPQHF
v_call: TRBV18; cdr3_length: 14; j_call: TRBJ1-5; d_call: TRBD1; clone_size: -; cdr3_nt: TGTGCCAGCTCACCTGGGACAGGGGGTCAGCCCCAGCATTTT; cdr3_aa: CASSPGTGGQPQHF
v_call: TRBV2; cdr3_length: 13; j_call: TRBJ2-7; d_call: TRBD2; clone_size: -; cdr3_nt: TGTGCCAGCGGGGGACTAGCGGTTCACGAGCAGTACTTC; cdr3_aa: CASGGLAVHEQYF
v_call: TRBV7-6; cdr3_length: 17; j_call: TRBJ2-1; d_call: TRBD2; clone_size: -; cdr3_nt: TGTGCCAGCAGCTCCCCTCCCGGGACTAGCGGATACAATGAGCAGTTCTTC; cdr3_aa: CASSSPPGTSGYNEQFF
v_call: TRBV13; cdr3_length: 14; j_call: TRBJ2-3; d_call: -; clone_size: -; cdr3_nt: TGTGCCAGCAGCCTTCGGACAGACACAGATACGCAGTATTTT; cdr3_aa: CASSLRTDTDTQYF
v_call: TRBV6-5; cdr3_length: 13; j_call: TRBJ1-6; d_call: -; clone_size: -; cdr3_nt: TGTGCCAGTTATAGCTCCTATAATTCACCCCTCCACTTT; cdr3_aa: CASYSSYNSPLHF
v_call: TRBV28; cdr3_length: 14; j_call: TRBJ2-7; d_call: TRBD2; clone_size: -; cdr3_nt: TGTGCCAGCAGCCGCGGGGGGGCTTCCTACGAGCAGTACTTC; cdr3_aa: CASSRGGASYEQYF
v_call: TRBV5-4; cdr3_length: 15; j_call: TRBJ1-6; d_call: -; clone_size: few; cdr3_nt: TGTGCCAGCAGCTTGGATGGGGGCTTGAGTTCACCCCTCCACTTT; cdr3_aa: CASSLDGGLSSPLHF
v_call: TRBV7-9; cdr3_length: 16; j_call: TRBJ2-2; d_call: -; clone_size: -; cdr3_nt: TGTGCCAGCAGCTTTATTCAGGGGGAGGACACCGGGGAGCTGTTTTTT; cdr3_aa: CASSFIQGEDTGELFF
v_call: TRBV5-6; cdr3_length: 12; j_call: TRBJ1-4; d_call: -; clone_size: -; cdr3_nt: TGTGCCAGCAGCTCGACAAATGAAAAACTGTTTTTT; cdr3_aa: CASSSTNEKLFF
v_call: TRBV7-3; cdr3_length: 14; j_call: TRBJ2-3; d_call: -; clone_size: -; cdr3_nt: TGTGCCAGCAGCTCCGACTTGGGTCGAGATACGCAGTATTTT; cdr3_aa: CASSSDLGRDTQYF
v_call: TRBV11-1; cdr3_length: 17; j_call: TRBJ1-2; d_call: -; clone_size: -; cdr3_nt: TGTGCCAGCAGCTTATCCGGGACACACGGGACTAACTATGGCTACACCTTC; cdr3_aa: CASSLSGTHGTNYGYTF
v_call: TRBV11-1; cdr3_length: 14; j_call: TRBJ2-5; d_call: TRBD2; clone_size: -; cdr3_nt: TGTGCCAGCAGCCCCTGGACTAGCGGAGAGACCCAGTACTTC; cdr3_aa: CASSPWTSGETQYF
v_call: TRBV6-4; cdr3_length: 15; j_call: TRBJ1-2; d_call: -; clone_size: -; cdr3_nt: TGTGCCAGCAGTGACTCCGCAGGGGAATGGGGTGGCTACACCTTC; cdr3_aa: CASSDSAGEWGGYTF
v_call: TRBV5-1; cdr3_length: 14; j_call: TRBJ1-3; d_call: -; clone_size: -; cdr3_nt: TGCGCCAGCAAGACAGAAGGGTCTGGAAACACCATATATTTT; cdr3_aa: CASKTEGSGNTIYF
v_call: TRBV19; cdr3_length: 16; j_call: TRBJ1-1; d_call: -; clone_size: -; cdr3_nt: TGTGCCAGTAGTATAAGGGCAGGGTCCATGAACACTGAAGCTTTCTTT; cdr3_aa: CASSIRAGSMNTEAFF
v_call: TRBV7-8; cdr3_length: 14; j_call: TRBJ2-4; d_call: -; clone_size: -; cdr3_nt: TGTGCCAGCAGCGCGGACAGTTTAGGTAACATTCAGTACTTC; cdr3_aa: CASSADSLGNIQYF
v_call: TRBV7-7; cdr3_length: 17; j_call: TRBJ1-2; d_call: TRBD1; clone_size: few; cdr3_nt: TGTGCCAGCAGCCATAGGGACAGGGCAAGTATTAACTATGGCTACACCTTC; cdr3_aa: CASSHRDRASINYGYTF
v_call: TRBV28; cdr3_length: 16; j_call: TRBJ1-1; d_call: -; clone_size: -; cdr3_nt: TGTGCCAGCAGTTTAGGTGGAGGAGGGCTGAACACTGAAGCTTTCTTT; cdr3_aa: CASSLGGGGLNTEAFF
v_call: TRBV9; cdr3_length: 15; j_call: TRBJ2-1; d_call: TRBD1; clone_size: -; cdr3_nt: TGTGCCAGCAGCGAGGACAGGAGCTCCTACAATGAGCAGTTCTTC; cdr3_aa: CASSEDRSSYNEQFF
v_call: TRBV5-6; cdr3_length: 14; j_call: TRBJ2-7; d_call: -; clone_size: -; cdr3_nt: TGTGCCAGCAGCTTGGCGGAGTCGACCTACGAGCAGTACTTC; cdr3_aa: CASSLAESTYEQYF
v_call: TRBV7-3; cdr3_length: 15; j_call: TRBJ2-2; d_call: TRBD2; clone_size: -; cdr3_nt: TGTGCCAGCAGCCCAGCGGGGGGTAACACCGGGGAGCTGTTTTTT; cdr3_aa: CASSPAGGNTGELFF
v_call: TRBV27; cdr3_length: 14; j_call: TRBJ2-7; d_call: TRBD1; clone_size: -; cdr3_nt: TGTGCCAGCAGTTCGGAGACAGGGGGCTACGAGCAGTACTTC; cdr3_aa: CASSSETGGYEQYF
v_call: TRBV19; cdr3_length: 16; j_call: TRBJ1-4; d_call: TRBD1; clone_size: -; cdr3_nt: TGTGCCAGTAGTGGACAGGGGGCATCAACTAATGAAAAACTGTTTTTT; cdr3_aa: CASSGQGASTNEKLFF
v_call: TRBV18; cdr3_length: 12; j_call: TRBJ2-7; d_call: -; clone_size: -; cdr3_nt: TGTGCCAGCTCACCGGAGAACTACGAGCAGTACTTC; cdr3_aa: CASSPENYEQYF
v_call: TRBV5-4; cdr3_length: 16; j_call: TRBJ2-1; d_call: TRBD2; clone_size: -; cdr3_nt: TGTGCCAGCAGCTTCGGCGGGGGTAGCTCCTACAATGAGCAGTTCTTC; cdr3_aa: CASSFGGGSSYNEQFF
v_call: TRBV6-5; cdr3_length: 12; j_call: TRBJ1-1; d_call: -; clone_size: -; cdr3_nt: TGTGCCAGCAGCAGAGACGGGTGGGGCGCTTTCTTT; cdr3_aa: CASSRDGWGAFF
v_call: TRBV9; cdr3_length: 16; j_call: TRBJ2-7; d_call: -; clone_size: -; cdr3_nt: TGTGCCAGCAGCGATTCTAGCGAGGCAAGCTCCTACGAGCAGTACTTC; cdr3_aa: CASSDSSEASSYEQYF
v_call: TRBV28; cdr3_length: 15; j_call: TRBJ2-1; d_call: -; clone_size: once; cdr3_nt: TGTGCCAGCAGTAATACAGGATTCTCCTACAATGAGCAGTTCTTC; cdr3_aa: CASSNTGFSYNEQFF
v_call: TRBV2; cdr3_length: 10; j_call: TRBJ2-7; d_call: -; clone_size: -; cdr3_nt: TGTGCCAGCGGGGAGTACGAGCAGTACTTC; cdr3_aa: CASGEYEQYF
v_call: TRBV7-2; cdr3_length: 14; j_call: TRBJ2-5; d_call: -; clone_size: -; cdr3_nt: TGTGCCAGCAGCTTAGCGGGGCTGGGGGAGACCCAGTACTTC; cdr3_aa: CASSLAGLGETQYF
v_call: TRBV29-1; cdr3_length: 11; j_call: TRBJ1-2; d_call: -; clone_size: few; cdr3_nt: TGCAGCGTTGGGGGCGTGACTGGCTACACCTTC; cdr3_aa: CSVGGVTGYTF
v_call: TRBV18; cdr3_length: 12; j_call: TRBJ1-1; d_call: -; clone_size: -; cdr3_nt: TGTGCCAGCTCCTCCCAGGGCACTGAAGCTTTCTTT; cdr3_aa: CASSSQGTEAFF